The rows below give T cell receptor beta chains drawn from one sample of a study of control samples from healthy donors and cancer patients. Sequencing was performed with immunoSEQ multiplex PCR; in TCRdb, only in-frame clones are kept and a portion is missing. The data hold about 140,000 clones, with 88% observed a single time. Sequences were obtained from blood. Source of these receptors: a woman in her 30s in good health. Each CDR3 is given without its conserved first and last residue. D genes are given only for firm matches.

CDR3 protein: ASRKSTGTANLLGTEAF; V gene: TRBV27; D gene: TRBD1; CDR3 length: 17; J gene: TRBJ1-1
CDR3 protein: ASSQDGESNQPQH; V gene: TRBV4-2; D gene: .; CDR3 length: 13; J gene: TRBJ1-5
CDR3 protein: ASSIDREYNEQF; V gene: TRBV5-1; D gene: TRBD1; CDR3 length: 12; J gene: TRBJ2-1
CDR3 protein: ATADRQTNYGYT; V gene: TRBV24-1; D gene: .; CDR3 length: 12; J gene: TRBJ1-2
CDR3 protein: ASSQDRDSTSPLH; V gene: TRBV3-1/TRBV3-2; D gene: TRBD1; CDR3 length: 13; J gene: TRBJ1-6
CDR3 protein: ASSLSPGGRNTEAF; V gene: TRBV5-1; D gene: TRBD1; CDR3 length: 14; J gene: TRBJ1-1
CDR3 protein: ASSAEGQYQETQY; V gene: TRBV5-1; D gene: TRBD1; CDR3 length: 13; J gene: TRBJ2-5
CDR3 protein: ASSIERSSYNEQF; V gene: TRBV19; D gene: .; CDR3 length: 13; J gene: TRBJ2-1
CDR3 protein: ASRRGSDQPQH; V gene: TRBV6-5; D gene: .; CDR3 length: 11; J gene: TRBJ1-5
CDR3 protein: ASRASGKSYEQF; V gene: TRBV2; D gene: TRBD2; CDR3 length: 12; J gene: TRBJ2-1
CDR3 protein: ASSEGGGGNQPQH; V gene: TRBV27; D gene: .; CDR3 length: 13; J gene: TRBJ1-5
CDR3 protein: ASSTSQGVGTEAF; V gene: TRBV19; D gene: TRBD1; CDR3 length: 13; J gene: TRBJ1-1
CDR3 protein: ASSEGGNLSYEQY; V gene: TRBV6-1; D gene: .; CDR3 length: 13; J gene: TRBJ2-7
CDR3 protein: ASSFSSPETQY; V gene: TRBV5-1; D gene: .; CDR3 length: 11; J gene: TRBJ2-5
CDR3 protein: ASTQGAQNEKLF; V gene: TRBV9; D gene: TRBD1; CDR3 length: 12; J gene: TRBJ1-4
CDR3 protein: ASSLSHSQETQY; V gene: TRBV5-1; D gene: .; CDR3 length: 12; J gene: TRBJ2-5
CDR3 protein: AWSVQAWNTIY; V gene: TRBV30; D gene: .; CDR3 length: 11; J gene: TRBJ1-3
CDR3 protein: ASSLVGPGDYEQY; V gene: TRBV11-2; D gene: .; CDR3 length: 13; J gene: TRBJ2-7
CDR3 protein: ASSWQGDPSGNTIY; V gene: TRBV13; D gene: TRBD1; CDR3 length: 14; J gene: TRBJ1-3
CDR3 protein: ASSTGQVNTEAF; V gene: TRBV7-8; D gene: TRBD1; CDR3 length: 12; J gene: TRBJ1-1
CDR3 protein: AWRKGWKDSPLH; V gene: TRBV30; D gene: .; CDR3 length: 12; J gene: TRBJ1-6
CDR3 protein: ASTLDGYPGNTIY; V gene: TRBV9; D gene: .; CDR3 length: 13; J gene: TRBJ1-3
CDR3 protein: ASSLVRDDYGYT; V gene: TRBV11-2; D gene: .; CDR3 length: 12; J gene: TRBJ1-2
CDR3 protein: ASSSRQRLATNEKLF; V gene: TRBV2; D gene: .; CDR3 length: 15; J gene: TRBJ1-4
CDR3 protein: ASSEKDPSSYEQY; V gene: TRBV2; D gene: .; CDR3 length: 13; J gene: TRBJ2-7
CDR3 protein: ASSTAGPEQY; V gene: TRBV11-2; D gene: .; CDR3 length: 10; J gene: TRBJ2-7
CDR3 protein: ASSPGTGGNQPQH; V gene: TRBV6-5; D gene: TRBD1; CDR3 length: 13; J gene: TRBJ1-5
CDR3 protein: ASSLDRQVLRPTGELF; V gene: TRBV7-6; D gene: .; CDR3 length: 16; J gene: TRBJ2-2
CDR3 protein: ASSDGQGGGTEAF; V gene: TRBV6-4; D gene: TRBD1; CDR3 length: 13; J gene: TRBJ1-1
CDR3 protein: ASSMQRNTEAF; V gene: TRBV19; D gene: .; CDR3 length: 11; J gene: TRBJ1-1
CDR3 protein: ASSARTGGGQPQH; V gene: TRBV19; D gene: TRBD1; CDR3 length: 13; J gene: TRBJ1-5
CDR3 protein: ASSIRGKSYNEQF; V gene: TRBV28; D gene: .; CDR3 length: 13; J gene: TRBJ2-1
CDR3 protein: ASRERTDTSNQPQH; V gene: TRBV2; D gene: .; CDR3 length: 14; J gene: TRBJ1-5
CDR3 protein: ASRGAGWLETQY; V gene: TRBV6-5; D gene: TRBD2; CDR3 length: 12; J gene: TRBJ2-5
CDR3 protein: ASSQDPYQETQY; V gene: TRBV4-2; D gene: .; CDR3 length: 12; J gene: TRBJ2-5
CDR3 protein: ASSTQWYEQY; V gene: TRBV11-2; D gene: .; CDR3 length: 10; J gene: TRBJ2-7
CDR3 protein: ASSFTTGEDAF; V gene: TRBV11-2; D gene: TRBD1; CDR3 length: 11; J gene: TRBJ1-1
CDR3 protein: ASSLVGDTEAF; V gene: TRBV13; D gene: .; CDR3 length: 11; J gene: TRBJ1-1
CDR3 protein: ASSSPAEPNNEQF; V gene: TRBV28; D gene: .; CDR3 length: 13; J gene: TRBJ2-1
CDR3 protein: ASSSGRGSYEQY; V gene: TRBV5-4; D gene: .; CDR3 length: 12; J gene: TRBJ2-7
CDR3 protein: ASSLGRYSYEQY; V gene: TRBV13; D gene: .; CDR3 length: 12; J gene: TRBJ2-7
CDR3 protein: ASSPQQGAAARGYGYT; V gene: TRBV18; D gene: .; CDR3 length: 16; J gene: TRBJ1-2
CDR3 protein: ASSYGANRAGELF; V gene: TRBV7-7; D gene: .; CDR3 length: 13; J gene: TRBJ2-2
CDR3 protein: ASSLGNRVRTEAF; V gene: TRBV5-5; D gene: .; CDR3 length: 13; J gene: TRBJ1-1
CDR3 protein: ASSPTGRGLAGNNEQF; V gene: TRBV5-1; D gene: TRBD2; CDR3 length: 16; J gene: TRBJ2-1